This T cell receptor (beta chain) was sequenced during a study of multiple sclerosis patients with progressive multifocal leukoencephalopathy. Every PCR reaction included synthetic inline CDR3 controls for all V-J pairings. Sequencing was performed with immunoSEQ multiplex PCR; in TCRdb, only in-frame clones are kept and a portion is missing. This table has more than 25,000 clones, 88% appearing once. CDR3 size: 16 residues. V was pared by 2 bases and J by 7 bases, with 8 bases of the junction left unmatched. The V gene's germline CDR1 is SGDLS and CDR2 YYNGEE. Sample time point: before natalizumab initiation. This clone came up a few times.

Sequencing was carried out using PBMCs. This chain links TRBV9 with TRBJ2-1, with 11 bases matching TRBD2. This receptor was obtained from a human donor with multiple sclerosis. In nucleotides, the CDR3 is TGTGCCAGCAGCGTCCTTAGCGGGGGGGCATTTAATGAGCAGTTCTTC. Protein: CASSVLSGGAFNEQFF.